This entry describes one T cell receptor (beta chain). The antigen remains unidentified. The entry originates in a study of T cell repertoires in ileal Crohn's disease. Study-level background: Every patient was operated on for stricturing (about 60%) or penetrating (about 39%) complications. Study conclusions and caveats: Clonality above 26.8% at surgery always came with endoscopic recurrence. Active smokers at surgery had more clonal expansions than non-smokers. High-frequency clones were more common in sorted CD8 than CD4 cells.

Repertoires were generated with immunoSEQ multiplex PCR, while TCRdb's copy carries only in-frame clones and drops some. The table lists 8,000 or so clones, around four fifths of them singletons, with more than 7.5% in the top ten. The specimen was ileal tissue. The TCR comes from an adult with Crohn's disease.

CDR3 sequence (DNA): TGTGCCAGTAGTTCGGGGTTGAACACTGAAGCTTTCTTT. Its protein product is CASSSGLNTEAFF. The V and J genes are TRBV19 and TRBJ1-1; D is unresolved. V lost 5 bases and J lost 0, with 7 bases in between. The CDR3 has 13 amino acids. Germline-derived CDR1 and CDR2 are LNHDA and SQIVND (reference sequence).